This TCR beta chain was identified in a study of metastatic and nonmetastatic thyroid tumors. Study-wide background: Repertoires from blood and tumor or nodule tissue of malignant and benign thyroid patients were compared. Findings and limits, study-wide: In blood and tumor, TCR beta diversity was reportedly significantly higher in malignant thyroid tumors than in benign nodules.

Original methodology: The study took CDR3 differences across clinicopathological groups and made a distant-metastasis classifier for papillary thyroid cancer from them. Using MiXCR, TCRdb re-called clones from the PCR reads. It is TCRdb's table, rather than the study itself, that gives the V and J calls and clone size. The table has 15,000 to 20,000 clones, around 23% seen once; the top ten hold roughly 15%. No treatment of any kind had been given to any patient before thyroid surgery. Notes on this clone: Its antigen is not identified.

Germline lookup yields CDR1 SNHLY and CDR2 FYNNEI. Trimming took off 5 bases at V and 3 bases at J, with 8 bases between the two ends. The CDR3 covers 12 residues. What was sequenced was adjacent normal tissue. The rearrangement joins TRBV2 to TRBJ2-7; possible D gene TRBD2, 5 bases. The receptor was isolated from a female donor with papillary thyroid cancer or a benign thyroid nodule (not recorded which). Some clones in this sample may be carry-over from other donors' samples. DNA of the CDR3: TGTGCCAGCAGTCCCCGGGACTACGAGCAGTACTTC. Amino acid sequence: CASSPRDYEQYF.